This T cell receptor (beta chain) was sequenced during a study of blood T cell repertoires in COVID-19. Study as a whole: Acute and convalescent COVID-19 specimens originated in the United States, Italy and Spain.

There are 14 residues in the CDR3. Germline assignment: CDR1 SNHLY and CDR2 FYNNEI. The V end lost 7 bases, the J end lost 10 bases, and 17 bases lay between the germline ends. Assay: immunoSEQ multiplex PCR; the TCRdb copy retains only in-frame clones and omits some. Of 260,000 or so clones in the sample, under 90% were seen once. The origin of this receptor is a human donor in a cohort sampled during active COVID-19. The V and J genes are TRBV2 and TRBJ1-6, with a tentative D call TRBD1 (5 bases). The sequencing sample was made of peripheral blood. The CDR3 DNA follows: TGTGCCAGCACTTGGGACGGACTAGGGTCACCCCTCCACTTT. Its translation is CASTWDGLGSPLHF.